One sample yielded the 26 T cell receptor beta chains listed below, sequenced in a study of cytomegalovirus exposure and HLA in healthy donors. PCR was performed using 60 Vbeta and 13 Jbeta primers. Profiling relied on immunoSEQ multiplex PCR, and the TCRdb table lists in-frame clones only, not all of them. The data hold fewer than 120,000 clones, with around 78% observed a single time. Sequenced material: PBMCs. The source is a woman aged 25 to 39 in good health and CMV-seronegative.

The chain uses TRBV9 and TRBJ1-5, with 9 bases aligning to TRBD1. The V segment lost 4 bases and the J segment 4 bases; nucleotides outside the gene matches: 3. The CDR3 sequence is 14 residues long. Per germline, CDR1 SGDLS and CDR2 YYNGEE. The CDR3 sequence is CASSPGQGNQPQHF. DNA for the CDR3: TGTGCCAGCAGCCCTGGACAGGGGAATCAGCCCCAGCATTTT.

This clone occurred once. The chain carries TRBV4-3 and TRBJ2-3; weak D call: TRBD2 (6 bases). This CDR3 spans 18 amino acids. V was cut by 0 bases and J by 6 bases, with 22 bases left in between. Germline values: CDR1 LGHNA, CDR2 YSLEER. The CDR3 DNA sequence: TGCGCCAGCAGCCAAGATGTCCCGGCGCGGCGGGGAGGTGATACGCAGTATTTT. This sequence encodes CASSQDVPARRGGDTQYF.

The chain links TRBV30 to TRBJ1-1, with D perhaps matching TRBD1 (5 bases). Germline V gene data show CDR1 as GTSNPN and CDR2 as SVGIG (reference sequence). This CDR3 has 15 amino acids. Trimming removed 4 bases from V and 1 base from J, with 16 bases in between. In DNA form, the CDR3 reads TGTGCCTGGAAAAAAGGGGCAGCTGCGAACACTGAAGCTTTCTTT. Translation: CAWKKGAAANTEAFF.

V and J are TRBV11-2 and TRBJ2-7; the match to TRBD1 covers 10 bases. Germline assignment: CDR1 SGHAT and CDR2 FQNNGV. The CDR3 runs to 16 residues. The ends lost 5 bases at V and 5 bases at J; junction bases unmatched: 12. As DNA, the CDR3 is TGTGCCAGCAGCCGTGGTCGGGGACAGGGGAAGGACGAGCAGTACTTC. It encodes CASSRGRGQGKDEQYF.

This clone occurred a few times. The chain combines TRBV2 with TRBJ1-1; the D gene is possibly TRBD1 (5 bases). With 2 bases removed from V and 0 bases from J, the gap between germline ends came to 13 bases. The CDR3 runs 16 residues. Looked up from germline, CDR1 is SNHLY and CDR2 is FYNNEI. CDR3 nucleotide sequence: TGTGCCAGCAGTGAACAGGGAGGCGTTATGAACACTGAAGCTTTCTTT. Protein: CASSEQGGVMNTEAFF.

The genes are TRBV6-1 and TRBJ2-7; TRBD1 agrees at 9 bases. The CDR3 has 15 residues. Trimming took 3 bases from V and 1 from J; bases not matched to a gene: 4. Germline V gene data show CDR1 as MNHNS and CDR2 as SASEGT. The CDR3 DNA is TGTGCCAGCAGTGAGGGACAGGGTGGATCCTACGAGCAGTACTTC. Translated: CASSEGQGGSYEQYF.

The chain is built from TRBV4-1 and TRBJ2-7, with 7 positions matching TRBD1. Germline loops: CDR1 MGHRA, CDR2 YSYEKL. The CDR3 is 17 residues long. The V and J ends lost 3 bases and 0 bases, in that order; junction bases with no gene match: 11. CDR3 region: CASSHLFDRANSYEQYF. Here the CDR3 DNA reads TGCGCCAGCAGCCACCTTTTCGACAGGGCCAACTCCTACGAGCAGTACTTC.

This clone was observed a single time. V gene TRBV10-3 combines with J gene TRBJ1-1; no definite D call. V was cut by 3 bases and J by 0 bases, with 8 bases left in between. The CDR3 totals 14 residues. Germline CDR1 ENHRY, CDR2 SYGVKD. In nucleotides, the CDR3 is TGTGCCATCAGTGAACGGGAACTGAACACTGAAGCTTTCTTT. It codes for CAISERELNTEAFF.

V is TRBV21-1 and J is TRBJ2-7; TRBD1 was called by the table and not checked on the DNA. TRBV21-1 is shown as a pseudogene. This CDR3 is 15 amino acids long. DNA of the CDR3: TGTGCCATCTCGCCGGGGGACAGGGGGCCGTGGGAGCAGTACTTC. Translating it yields CAISPGDRGPWEQYF.

The rearrangement joins TRBV7-8 to TRBJ2-2, with unresolved D. The V gene lost 5 bases and the J gene lost 0 bases, with 10 bases spanning the gap. The CDR3 contains 15 residues. Germline CDR1 is SGHVS and CDR2 is FQNEAQ. The CDR3 sequence: CASSQTPTNTGELFF. The CDR3 DNA is TGTGCCAGCAGCCAAACACCCACGAACACCGGGGAGCTGTTTTTT.

This sequence joins TRBV14 and TRBJ1-5; D is unresolved. CDR1 is SGHDN, CDR2 FVKESK, per germline. The CDR3 covers 13 residues. Trimming stripped 0 bases from V and 9 bases from J, with 9 bases between. The CDR3 nucleotides read TGTGCCAGCAGCCAAGATTATGGAGGGCCCCAGCATTTT. Translation gives CASSQDYGGPQHF. Full variable domain (rest looked up from reference TRBV14 and TRBJ1-5): EAGVTQFPSHSVIEKGQTVTLRCDPISGHDNLYWYRRVMGKEIKFLLHFVKESKQDESGMPNNRFLAERTGGTYSTLKVQPAELEDSGVYFCASSQDYGGPQHFGDGTRLSIL.

A single count supports this clone. The V call is TRBV28, the J call TRBJ2-5, with a tentative D call TRBD2 (7 bases). Germline V lookup: CDR1 MDHEN, CDR2 SYDVKM. V lost 3 bases and J lost 3, with 14 bases in between. The CDR3 length is 15 residues. The CDR3 coding sequence is TGTGCCAGCAGTTTGCCTGGGGGGGCCAAAGAGACCCAGTACTTC. It yields the protein CASSLPGGAKETQYF. The whole variable domain, filled in from reference TRBV28 and TRBJ2-5, reads DVKVTQSSRYLVKRTGEKVFLECVQDMDHENMFWYRQDPGLGLRLIYFSYDVKMKEKGDIPEGYSVSREKKERFSLILESASTNQTSMYLCASSLPGGAKETQYFGPGTRLLVL.

This sequence joins TRBV19 and TRBJ1-1; D gene ambiguous. The V and J ends lost 5 bases and 1 base respectively, with 8 bases between them. The CDR3 extends over 13 amino acids. Germline V gene data show CDR1 as LNHDA and CDR2 as SQIVND (reference sequence). This CDR3 reads CASSFSANTEAFF. The DNA for the CDR3 is TGTGCCAGTAGTTTTAGTGCGAACACTGAAGCTTTCTTT. Using reference TRBV19 and TRBJ1-1 for the parts outside the CDR3, the full variable domain is DGGITQSPKYLFRKEGQNVTLSCEQNLNHDAMYWYRQDPGQGLRLIYYSQIVNDFQKGDIAEGYSVSREKKESFPLTVTSAQKNPTAFYLCASSFSANTEAFFGQGTRLTVV.

The V and J genes are TRBV30 and TRBJ2-5; D perhaps matches TRBD1 (7 bases). Germline CDR1 reads GTSNPN; CDR2 reads SVGIG (reference sequence). V was cut by 0 bases and J by 5 bases, with 16 bases left in between. The CDR3 loop spans 15 amino acids. The CDR3 spells CAWSVKAGGFETQYF. In DNA, the CDR3 is TGTGCCTGGAGTGTAAAGGCAGGGGGGTTCGAGACCCAGTACTTC.

The rearrangement joins TRBV27 to TRBJ1-1; D possibly corresponds to TRBD1 (5 bases). Trimming removed 7 bases from V and 5 bases from J, with 17 bases in between. There are 14 residues in the CDR3. Germline V gene data show CDR1 as MNHEY and CDR2 as SMNVEV (reference sequence). The CDR3 here is CASIPLPGLTEAFF. CDR3 DNA: TGTGCCAGCATCCCTTTACCAGGGTTGACTGAAGCTTTCTTT.

The V gene is TRBV28, the J gene TRBJ1-2; TRBD1 matches at 9 bases. CDR3 size: 14 residues. The germline gives CDR1 MDHEN, CDR2 SYDVKM. Trimming took 7 bases from V and 4 from J; bases not matched to a gene: 7. The DNA for the CDR3 is TGTGCCAGCATTGGGGGGGACAGGGTCTATGGCTACACCTTC. Its translation: CASIGGDRVYGYTF.

The chain couples TRBV29-1 to TRBJ2-3; possibly TRBD2 for D (5 bases). The V gene's germline CDR1 is SQVTM and CDR2 ANQGSEA. V dropped 0 bases and J dropped 2 bases, with 12 bases sitting between them. The CDR3 sequence is 15 residues long. CDR3 sequence (DNA): TGCAGCGTTGAAGATCCCCTGGACTCCACAGATACGCAGTATTTT. Encoded protein: CSVEDPLDSTDTQYF.

The rearrangement uses TRBV29-1 and TRBJ2-7, with D perhaps matching TRBD2 (6 bases). The V and J ends lost 7 bases and 2 bases respectively, with 18 bases between them. Germline-derived CDR1 and CDR2 are SQVTM and ANQGSEA. This CDR3 is built from 14 residues. The CDR3 reads CSARDSGSAYEQYF. CDR3 DNA sequence: TGCAGCGCCAGGGATAGCGGATCTGCCTACGAGCAGTACTTC.

The chain employs TRBV6-1 and TRBJ1-1, with D unclear. The CDR3 runs to 13 residues. Germline CDR1 MNHNS, CDR2 SASEGT. V gave up 6 bases and J gave up 0 bases, with 8 bases separating them. The CDR3 DNA follows: TGTGCCAGCAGCAAGACTGTGAACACTGAAGCTTTCTTT. Translating it yields CASSKTVNTEAFF.

The chain employs TRBV2 and TRBJ2-5, with D unresolved. Germline CDR1 SNHLY, CDR2 FYNNEI. V lost 0 bases to trimming and J lost 2 bases, with 10 bases between them. The CDR3 extends over 15 amino acids. In DNA form, the CDR3 reads TGTGCCAGCAGTGAAGCGGCGGCCCTTCAAGAGACCCAGTACTTC. The encoded protein is CASSEAAALQETQYF. The whole variable domain, remainder taken from reference TRBV2 and TRBJ2-5, is EPEVTQTPSHQVTQMGQEVILRCVPISNHLYFYWYRQILGQKVEFLVSFYNNEISEKSEIFDDQFSVERPDGSNFTLKIRSTKLEDSAMYFCASSEAAALQETQYFGPGTRLLVL.

The J gene is TRBJ1-5, the V gene TRBV29-1; no clear D gene. This CDR3 region has 13 residues. Per germline, CDR1 SQVTM and CDR2 ANQGSEA. V gave up 3 bases and J gave up 3 bases, with 9 bases separating them. CDR3 region: CSVEAGYNQPQHF. The CDR3 DNA follows: TGCAGCGTTGAGGCAGGTTACAATCAGCCCCAGCATTTT.

The genes are TRBV6-1 and TRBJ1-2; 7 bases map to TRBD1. Germline V CDR1 and CDR2: MNHNS, SASEGT. The CDR3 has 15 residues. V lost 9 bases, J lost 2 bases, and 12 bases stayed unmatched. This CDR3 reads CASRTGTALNYGYTF. Written as DNA, the CDR3 is TGTGCCAGTAGAACCGGGACAGCTCTAAACTATGGCTACACCTTC.

The chain recombines TRBV10-3 with TRBJ1-3; no clear D. Germline CDR1 ENHRY, CDR2 SYGVKD. The CDR3 contains 16 residues. V was cut by 0 bases and J by 2 bases, with 11 bases left in between. CDR3 DNA sequence: TGTGCCATCAGTGAGTCGCGGAGGGAACCTGGAAACACCATATATTTT. It specifies CAISESRREPGNTIYF.

The chain uses TRBV30 and TRBJ2-7; possibly TRBD1 for D (6 bases). Trimming removed 2 bases from V and 13 bases from J, with 18 bases in between. Germline-derived CDR1 and CDR2 are GTSNPN and SVGIG (reference sequence). CDR3 length: 12 amino acids. CDR3: CAWSLIRDTRYF. CDR3 sequence (DNA): TGTGCCTGGAGTCTTATCAGGGACACCCGATACTTC.

The gene calls are TRBV29-1 and TRBJ2-1, with D unclear. The V end was cut by 4 bases, the J end by 1 base, with 11 bases between. Germline values: CDR1 SQVTM, CDR2 ANQGSEA. This CDR3 spans 14 amino acids. CDR3 region: CSVGIGASYNEQFF. Written as DNA, the CDR3 is TGCAGCGTTGGAATAGGAGCGTCCTACAATGAGCAGTTCTTC.

This chain connects TRBV7-2 to TRBJ2-1; 8 bases line up with TRBD2. Trimming at V came to 4 bases and at J to 0 bases, leaving 14 bases not matched to a gene. CDR3 length: 19 residues. Germline CDR1 and CDR2: SGHTA and FQGNSA. CDR3 in amino acids: CASSYGFREGPSSYNEQFF. The CDR3 DNA reads as TGTGCCAGCAGCTATGGGTTCCGGGAGGGCCCCAGCTCCTACAATGAGCAGTTCTTC.